Given below is one TCR beta chain in context. Clones were read by immunoSEQ multiplex PCR, and TCRdb kept only the in-frame ones, dropping some. The data contain roughly 2 million clones, approximately 95% of them seen just once; the ten biggest clones take up 0.13%. These data come from a study of shared clonotypes between healthy human individuals. For the study at large: Each donor's CD8 memory used one plate, CD8 naive two, each CD4 subset three.

This CDR3 region has 12 residues. Germline lookup yields CDR1 MNHNS and CDR2 SASEGT. Trimming stripped 7 bases from V and 8 bases from J, with 14 bases between. This clonotype was sampled from a man in his late teens or twenties in good health. Source material: naive CD4+ T cells sorted from blood. As for subset: CD45RA+ positively selected. This chain connects TRBV6-1 to TRBJ1-2; D remains ambiguous. CDR3 nucleotide sequence: TGTGCCAGCACAGAGAGGGCTGGCGGCTACACCTTC. Its translation: CASTERAGGYTF.